These T cell receptor beta chains were read from a single sample in a study of T-cell memory formation after mild COVID-19. TCRdb re-derived calls from the 5' RACE reads in MiXCR, one entry per CDR3 protein. The data show more than 450,000 distinct CDR3 sequences, 15% to 20% seen once. The sample comprised PBMCs or a T cell subset sorted from them (not recorded which). Receptor source: an adult woman who had mild COVID-19 (a few samples of this study predate the infection). Cell type and time point are not known. CDR3s include the opening cysteine and the closing phenylalanine or tryptophan. A D gene is named only where the DNA matches it firmly. Expanded clones are given a class, and other clones once, few, many or no size at all.

d_gene	j_gene	v_gene	abundance	CDR3aa	CDR3nt
-	TRBJ1-6	TRBV3-1	-	CASSQEDRINSPLHF	TGTGCCAGCAGCCAAGAAGACAGGATCAATTCACCCCTCCACTTT
-	TRBJ2-3	TRBV20-1	-	CSATDQTPDTQYF	TGCAGTGCTACTGACCAGACCCCAGATACGCAGTATTTT
-	TRBJ1-1	TRBV3-1	few	CASSQVLRDRTEAFF	TGTGCCAGCAGCCAAGTTCTGCGGGACCGAACTGAAGCTTTCTTT
-	TRBJ2-7	TRBV5-4	-	CASSLEGLTGEQYF	TGTGCCAGCAGCTTGGAGGGATTGACGGGCGAGCAGTACTTC
TRBD1	TRBJ1-6	TRBV18	-	CASSPDRGWGSPLHF	TGTGCCAGCTCACCCGACAGGGGCTGGGGTTCACCCCTCCACTTT
TRBD2	TRBJ2-1	TRBV7-3	-	CASSLVAGVNNEQFF	TGTGCCAGCAGCTTAGTAGCGGGGGTTAACAATGAGCAGTTCTTC
TRBD2	TRBJ2-3	TRBV20-1	-	CAIAGFTDTQYF	TGCGCAATAGCGGGCTTCACAGATACGCAGTATTTT
-	TRBJ2-1	TRBV6-5	few	CASSPPAGARNYNEQFF	TGTGCCAGCAGTCCTCCAGCCGGGGCCCGGAACTACAATGAGCAGTTCTTC
TRBD1	TRBJ1-1	TRBV9	few	CASSELQGVTHEAFF	TGTGCCAGCAGCGAACTACAGGGGGTTACTCATGAAGCTTTCTTT
-	TRBJ2-2	TRBV5-1	few	CASSDDYGELFF	TGCGCCAGCAGCGATGATTACGGGGAGCTGTTTTTT
-	TRBJ1-1	TRBV11-2	few	CASGSGEAFF	TGTGCCAGCGGCAGTGGTGAAGCTTTCTTT
-	TRBJ1-2	TRBV12-3/TRBV12-4	-	CASRQGPIRGYTF	TGTGCCAGCCGCCAGGGCCCGATCAGGGGCTACACCTTC
TRBD2	TRBJ2-3	TRBV20-1	-	CSARDLSSGAHTQYF	TGCAGTGCTAGAGATTTGTCTAGCGGTGCTCATACGCAGTATTTT
-	TRBJ2-7	TRBV15	-	CATSRAGRRSTREQYF	TGTGCCACCAGCAGAGCGGGGCGGAGGTCTACGAGAGAGCAGTACTTC
-	TRBJ2-1	TRBV14	few	CASSQLANPDPYNEQFF	TGTGCCAGCAGCCAATTAGCAAACCCCGATCCCTACAATGAGCAGTTCTTC
-	TRBJ1-5	TRBV20-1	-	CSARDPNQPQHF	TGCAGTGCTAGAGACCCGAATCAGCCCCAGCATTTT
-	TRBJ1-5	TRBV15	-	CATSRAMNQPQHF	TGTGCCACCAGCAGAGCTATGAATCAGCCCCAGCATTTT
TRBD1	TRBJ2-3	TRBV2	few	CASSDRGGKSTDTQYF	TGTGCCAGCAGCGACAGGGGCGGAAAAAGCACAGATACGCAGTATTTT
-	TRBJ1-4	TRBV15	few	CATSAAAQNEKLFF	TGTGCCACCAGCGCGGCAGCTCAAAATGAAAAACTGTTTTTT
-	TRBJ2-7	TRBV6-2/TRBV6-3	few	CASSYSTLNEQYF	TGTGCCAGCAGTTACTCGACGCTGAACGAGCAGTACTTC
TRBD2	TRBJ2-3	TRBV10-3	-	CAISSGGASDTQYF	TGTGCCATTAGTAGCGGGGGGGCATCAGATACGCAGTATTTT
TRBD2	TRBJ2-3	TRBV12-3/TRBV12-4	-	CASSPIPTSGADTQYF	TGTGCCAGCAGCCCCATCCCGACGAGCGGGGCAGATACGCAGTATTTT
-	TRBJ2-3	TRBV27	few	CASSFVTTGILGTDTQYF	TGTGCCAGCAGTTTCGTGACGACAGGCATCCTCGGCACAGATACGCAGTATTTT
TRBD2	TRBJ2-5	TRBV12-3/TRBV12-4	few	CASSRGTSVETQYF	TGTGCCAGCAGCCGGGGGACTAGCGTTGAGACCCAGTACTTC
TRBD2	TRBJ2-1	TRBV30	few	CAWSDRLAGGSYNEQFF	TGTGCCTGGAGTGACCGACTAGCGGGGGGGTCCTACAATGAGCAGTTCTTC
TRBD2	TRBJ2-1	TRBV19	-	CASREASGRNYEQFF	TGTGCCAGTAGAGAGGCTAGCGGGAGGAATTATGAGCAGTTCTTC
TRBD2	TRBJ2-2	TRBV3-1	-	CASSPRRAGENTGELFF	TGTGCCAGCAGCCCCCGAAGGGCGGGAGAGAACACCGGGGAGCTGTTTTTT
-	TRBJ2-2	TRBV12-3/TRBV12-4	many	CASIQGGNTGELFF	TGTGCCAGCATTCAGGGGGGAAACACCGGGGAGCTGTTTTTT
-	TRBJ2-2	TRBV12-3/TRBV12-4	-	CASSRTGFDTGELFF	TGTGCCAGCAGCCGAACAGGGTTTGACACCGGGGAGCTGTTTTTT
-	TRBJ1-2	TRBV5-1	once	CASSPGAVSNYGYTF	TGCGCCAGCAGCCCGGGGGCGGTTTCCAACTATGGCTACACCTTC
-	TRBJ2-1	TRBV29-1	few	CSVGGGGRYNEQFF	TGCAGCGTTGGGGGGGGCGGGAGATACAATGAGCAGTTCTTC
TRBD2	TRBJ2-3	TRBV27	few	CASSPLADTDTQYF	TGTGCCAGCAGTCCACTAGCGGACACAGATACGCAGTATTTT
-	TRBJ2-1	TRBV12-3/TRBV12-4	-	CASSRTYNEQFF	TGTGCCAGCAGTCGGACTTACAATGAGCAGTTCTTC
-	TRBJ2-1	TRBV13	-	CASSLASTEQFF	TGTGCCAGCAGCTTGGCTAGCACTGAGCAGTTCTTC
-	TRBJ2-1	TRBV7-9	few	CASSLAWEQFF	TGTGCCAGCAGCTTAGCGTGGGAGCAGTTCTTC
-	TRBJ2-5	TRBV18	-	CASLGWDQETQYF	TGTGCCAGCTTGGGATGGGACCAAGAGACCCAGTACTTC
-	TRBJ2-7	TRBV2	once	CASSVEKGGISYEQYF	TGTGCCAGCAGTGTGGAGAAGGGGGGGATCTCCTACGAGCAGTACTTC
-	TRBJ2-2	TRBV6-1	few	CASSVWQNTGELFF	TGTGCCAGCAGTGTGTGGCAAAACACCGGGGAGCTGTTTTTT
-	TRBJ1-1	TRBV5-5	-	CASSFGLERAEAFF	TGTGCCAGCAGCTTCGGACTAGAACGGGCTGAAGCTTTCTTT
-	TRBJ2-1	TRBV12-3/TRBV12-4	few	CASRYVVGREQFF	TGTGCCAGCAGATACGTCGTAGGGCGCGAGCAGTTCTTC
-	TRBJ2-1	TRBV11-2	few	CASSKERLNEQFF	TGTGCCAGCAGCAAGGAGCGGCTCAATGAGCAGTTCTTC
TRBD1	TRBJ2-1	TRBV7-9	few	CASSFKGAEAYNEQFF	TGTGCCAGCAGCTTTAAGGGGGCGGAGGCCTACAATGAGCAGTTCTTC
TRBD1	TRBJ2-1	TRBV7-8	few	CASSPTGQGFNEQFF	TGTGCCAGCAGCCCCACGGGACAGGGGTTTAATGAGCAGTTCTTC
-	TRBJ1-1	TRBV20-1	once	CSAPPGQNTEAFF	TGCAGTGCCCCTCCCGGGCAGAACACTGAAGCTTTCTTT
-	TRBJ1-5	TRBV9	-	CASSVEGEWPQHF	TGTGCCAGCAGCGTAGAGGGGGAATGGCCCCAGCATTTT
-	TRBJ1-1	TRBV12-3/TRBV12-4	-	CASSLRSGNTEAFF	TGTGCCAGCAGTTTACGTTCAGGGAACACTGAAGCTTTCTTT
-	TRBJ2-7	TRBV5-1	-	CASSLADRFYEQYF	TGCGCCAGCAGCTTGGCCGACAGATTCTACGAGCAGTACTTC
TRBD2	TRBJ2-1	TRBV7-6	-	CASRSGTSGGYNEQFF	TGTGCCAGCAGGTCAGGGACTAGCGGGGGGTACAATGAGCAGTTCTTC
-	TRBJ1-1	TRBV6-2/TRBV6-3	-	CASRPLGANTEAFF	TGTGCCAGCAGACCCCTCGGGGCGAACACTGAAGCTTTCTTT
TRBD1	TRBJ2-3	TRBV24-1	-	CATSDGTGSTDTQYF	TGTGCCACCAGTGATGGGACAGGTTCCACAGATACGCAGTATTTT
-	TRBJ2-7	TRBV24-1	few	CATSDPRDGTYEQYF	TGTGCCACCAGTGACCCCCGGGACGGCACCTACGAGCAGTACTTC
-	TRBJ1-1	TRBV18	few	CASSPRAGRQDTEAFF	TGTGCCAGCTCACCACGGGCAGGGAGGCAGGACACTGAAGCTTTCTTT